These T cell receptor beta chains were read from a single sample in a study of identical twins. TCRdb re-called the 5' RACE reads through MiXCR, storing one row per CDR3 protein. The data contain roughly 700,000 distinct CDR3 sequences, roughly 8% of them singletons. The data also belong to a second study, concerning yellow fever vaccine responses in identical twins.

Source material: PBMCs. These TCRs come from a woman under 30 in good health. Both conserved end residues are part of each CDR3. A D gene is named only where the DNA matches it firmly. The size of a clone is reported for some rows only, either as once, few or many, or as a class for expanded clones.

v_call,clone_size,d_call,j_call,cdr3_aa,cdr3_nt
TRBV6-1,.,TRBD1,TRBJ2-6,CASRMGQSGANVLTF,TGTGCCAGCAGGATGGGACAGTCCGGGGCCAACGTCCTGACTTTC
TRBV10-3,many,.,TRBJ2-7,CAISESIESSYEQYF,TGTGCCATCAGTGAGTCGATAGAGAGTAGCTACGAGCAGTACTTC
TRBV7-9,.,.,TRBJ2-7,CACTGGTGYEQYF,TGTGCCTGTACTGGGGGTACGGGATACGAGCAGTACTTC
TRBV27,.,.,TRBJ2-6,CASSLSMGAGVGANVLTF,TGTGCCAGCAGTTTATCGATGGGGGCAGGGGTTGGGGCCAACGTCCTGACTTTC
TRBV5-1,.,.,TRBJ1-4,CASSLGGVNEKLFF,TGCGCCAGCAGCTTGGGGGGAGTTAATGAAAAACTGTTTTTT
TRBV29-1,few,.,TRBJ1-2,CSGIQGDYGYTF,TGCAGCGGGATACAGGGCGACTATGGCTACACCTTC
TRBV20-1,few,.,TRBJ2-3,CSAPFPTDTQYF,TGCAGTGCTCCTTTTCCCACGGATACGCAGTATTTT
TRBV13,once,TRBD2,TRBJ2-1,CASSLGRGGLGEQFF,TGTGCCAGCAGCTTAGGACGGGGGGGCTTGGGTGAGCAGTTCTTC
TRBV15,.,.,TRBJ2-7,CATSRDRLNAYEQYF,TGTGCCACCAGCAGAGACAGGTTGAATGCCTACGAGCAGTACTTC
TRBV12-3/TRBV12-4,.,.,TRBJ1-4,CASSLSHSTNEKLFF,TGTGCCAGCAGTTTAAGTCACTCAACTAATGAAAAACTGTTTTTT
TRBV7-9,.,TRBD1,TRBJ2-3,CASSSPPGTGLGDTQYF,TGTGCCAGCAGCTCCCCCCCCGGGACAGGGTTAGGAGATACGCAGTATTTT
TRBV12-3/TRBV12-4,few,.,TRBJ2-2,CASRWPGTGELFF,TGTGCCAGCAGGTGGCCAGGGACCGGGGAGCTGTTTTTT
TRBV12-3/TRBV12-4,.,TRBD1,TRBJ2-7,CASSYGTGSHYEQYF,TGTGCCAGCAGTTACGGGACAGGGTCACACTACGAGCAGTACTTC
TRBV7-8,.,.,TRBJ2-1,CASSTRTPKDEQFF,TGTGCCAGCAGCACCCGGACCCCGAAGGATGAGCAGTTCTTC
TRBV20-1,many,.,TRBJ2-3,CSAKSENLFTDTQYF,TGCAGTGCTAAGTCAGAGAACCTGTTCACAGATACGCAGTATTTT
TRBV5-1,.,.,TRBJ2-5,CASSLVRVYETQYF,TGCGCCAGCAGCTTGGTTCGCGTTTATGAGACCCAGTACTTC
TRBV21-1,few,.,TRBJ2-4,CASSKFLTGIRAKNIQYF,TGTGCCAGCAGCAAATTCCTGACAGGGATCCGAGCCAAAAACATTCAGTACTTC
TRBV11-2,.,TRBD2,TRBJ2-3,CASSNSFWGTSGGIGTDTQYF,TGTGCCAGCAGCAACTCCTTTTGGGGGACTAGCGGGGGGATCGGCACAGATACGCAGTATTTT
TRBV20-1,.,.,TRBJ1-1,CSARGQKVNTEAFF,TGCAGTGCTAGAGGACAGAAAGTGAACACTGAAGCTTTCTTT
TRBV9,few,.,TRBJ2-1,CASSVLSDPTYNEQFF,TGTGCCAGCAGCGTATTATCCGACCCCACCTACAATGAGCAGTTCTTC
TRBV12-3/TRBV12-4,few,.,TRBJ2-3,CASSPLGGIDTDTQYF,TGTGCCAGCAGTCCCCTGGGGGGCATAGACACAGATACGCAGTATTTT
TRBV11-1,many,TRBD2,TRBJ2-2,CASSYLILGSAGGGELFF,TGTGCCAGCAGCTACCTCATCTTAGGATCAGCGGGAGGTGGGGAGCTGTTTTTT
TRBV10-3,few,.,TRBJ2-1,CAISEAYSEQFF,TGTGCCATCAGTGAAGCGTACTCTGAGCAGTTCTTC
TRBV28,.,.,TRBJ2-7,CASSSYRERGYEQYF,TGTGCCAGCAGTTCATACAGGGAAAGGGGGTACGAGCAGTACTTC
TRBV12-3/TRBV12-4,.,.,TRBJ2-5,CASRPPGRKTQYF,TGTGCCAGCAGGCCGCCGGGTCGAAAGACCCAGTACTTC
TRBV21-1,many,.,TRBJ2-5,CASTREETQYF,TGTGCCAGTACCAGAGAAGAGACCCAGTACTTC
TRBV5-1,few,TRBD1,TRBJ2-7,CASSLKFGQGASYEQYF,TGCGCCAGCAGCTTGAAATTCGGACAGGGGGCCTCCTACGAGCAGTACTTC
TRBV5-1,.,.,TRBJ2-3,CASTRGQHRNEGRRTDTQYF,TGCGCCAGTACCCGTGGACAGCACCGTAATGAGGGGCGCCGCACAGATACGCAGTATTTT
TRBV7-2,.,.,TRBJ1-3,CASSRDQSYSGNTIYF,TGTGCCAGCAGCCGGGACCAATCGTACTCAGGAAACACCATATATTTT
TRBV6-5,few,TRBD2,TRBJ2-5,CASSYSTSGNRETQYF,TGTGCCAGCAGTTACTCCACTAGCGGGAATAGAGAGACCCAGTACTTC
TRBV7-9,.,.,TRBJ1-1,CASSSYSEAFF,TGTGCCAGCAGCTCCTACTCTGAAGCTTTCTTT
TRBV6-1,many,.,TRBJ1-5,CASSGTDTFNQPQHF,TGTGCCAGCAGCGGGACCGACACCTTCAATCAGCCCCAGCATTTT
TRBV28,many,TRBD2,TRBJ2-1,CASSLLAGGPGEQFF,TGTGCCAGCAGCCTACTAGCGGGAGGGCCCGGGGAGCAGTTCTTC
TRBV12-3/TRBV12-4,few,.,TRBJ1-1,CASTQIEGTEAFF,TGTGCCAGCACCCAGATCGAGGGGACTGAAGCTTTCTTT
TRBV14,.,.,TRBJ2-5,CASSPRQFSPGTQYF,TGTGCCAGCAGCCCTCGTCAGTTTTCCCCGGGGACCCAGTACTTC
TRBV27,.,.,TRBJ2-1,CASIFGNEQFF,TGTGCCAGCATCTTTGGCAATGAGCAGTTCTTC
TRBV25-1,few,.,TRBJ2-5,CASSEGQFQETQYF,TGTGCCAGCAGTGAAGGGCAGTTCCAAGAGACCCAGTACTTC
TRBV27,many,.,TRBJ2-3,CASSLGNPADTQYF,TGTGCCAGCAGTTTAGGTAACCCCGCGGATACGCAGTATTTT
TRBV12-3/TRBV12-4,few,.,TRBJ2-1,CASSPGLEEYNEQFF,TGTGCCAGCAGTCCCGGTCTTGAGGAATACAATGAGCAGTTCTTC
TRBV7-3,.,TRBD2,TRBJ2-5,CATSSGGLSKETQYF,TGTGCCACCTCTAGCGGGGGTCTATCGAAGGAGACCCAGTACTTC
TRBV6-2/TRBV6-3,few,.,TRBJ2-1,CASCDGTYNEQFF,TGTGCCAGCTGTGACGGGACCTACAATGAGCAGTTCTTC
TRBV15,few,.,TRBJ2-5,CATSRDRTGGETQYF,TGTGCCACCAGCAGAGACCGCACAGGAGGAGAGACCCAGTACTTC
TRBV20-1,.,TRBD1,TRBJ2-7,CSARDLMGGRDRATYEQYF,TGCAGTGCTAGAGATTTAATGGGGGGTCGGGACAGGGCTACCTACGAGCAGTACTTC
TRBV11-3,few,TRBD2,TRBJ2-5,CASSFTTLAGGQETQYF,TGTGCCAGCAGCTTTACCACTCTAGCGGGGGGGCAAGAGACCCAGTACTTC
TRBV7-2,many,TRBD2,TRBJ2-3,CASSHQRGRTDTQYF,TGTGCCAGCAGCCACCAGCGGGGGCGCACAGATACGCAGTATTTT
TRBV5-1,.,TRBD2,TRBJ2-7,CASSLGEGSSYEQYF,TGCGCCAGCAGCTTGGGGGAGGGGAGCTCCTACGAGCAGTACTTC
TRBV12-3/TRBV12-4,many,TRBD1,TRBJ2-4,CASSSGQGTQNIQYF,TGTGCCAGCAGTTCCGGACAGGGCACCCAAAACATTCAGTACTTC
TRBV2,.,.,TRBJ2-7,CASREREQYF,TGTGCCAGCAGGGAGAGGGAGCAGTACTTC
TRBV5-1,few,TRBD1,TRBJ2-1,CASSSTGYGGINEQFF,TGCGCCAGCAGCTCGACAGGGTATGGAGGCATTAATGAGCAGTTCTTC
TRBV5-1,many,.,TRBJ1-2,CASSLTEGSYGYTF,TGCGCCAGCAGCTTGACTGAGGGGAGCTATGGCTACACCTTC
TRBV27,few,TRBD2,TRBJ2-3,CASSSIQAGTSTDTQYF,TGTGCCAGCAGTTCCATCCAAGCGGGGACTAGCACAGATACGCAGTATTTT
TRBV7-8,many,.,TRBJ1-1,CASSLGVGVTEAFF,TGTGCCAGCAGCTTAGGAGTGGGGGTCACTGAAGCTTTCTTT
TRBV11-2,.,TRBD2,TRBJ2-3,CASSAPLAGGTADTQYF,TGTGCCAGCAGCGCCCCCCTTGCGGGGGGCACCGCAGATACGCAGTATTTT
TRBV7-9,.,.,TRBJ2-3,CASNGGNTDTQYF,TGTGCCAGCAACGGGGGAAACACAGATACGCAGTATTTT
TRBV11-2,.,.,TRBJ2-2,CASSLDFAGSTGELFF,TGTGCCAGCAGCTTAGATTTTGCAGGGAGCACCGGGGAGCTGTTTTTT